This T cell receptor (beta chain) derives from a study of T cell clonotyping in hematopoietic cell transplantation. Notes on the study in general: At the given depth, recipient repertoires were over 95% de novo clonotypes. Recipient TCR diversity dropped after transplant; expanded clonotypes rose from day 30 to 180.

V lost 4 bases to trimming and J lost 6 bases, with 19 bases between them. Per the germline V gene, CDR1 is MDHEN and CDR2 is SYDVKM. This CDR3 spans 15 amino acids. Here immunoSEQ multiplex PCR was the method, and the copy in TCRdb shows in-frame clones only, minus some. Here the sample spans 3,700 or so clones, 95% being singletons. About this clone itself: Its antigen is still unknown.

Sequenced material: PBMCs, taken 30 days after allogeneic stem cell transplant. This rearrangement joins TRBV28 to TRBJ2-7, with no clear D. This TCR came from a male patient aged 45 to 59 who had an allogeneic stem cell transplant from a related donor, so the T cells may come from the graft donor. Some clones in this sample may be carry-over from other donors' samples. This CDR3 reads CASSSSRLGDFEQYF. The CDR3 nucleotides are TGTGCCAGCAGTTCCTCTAGGTTGGGCGACTTCGAGCAGTACTTC.